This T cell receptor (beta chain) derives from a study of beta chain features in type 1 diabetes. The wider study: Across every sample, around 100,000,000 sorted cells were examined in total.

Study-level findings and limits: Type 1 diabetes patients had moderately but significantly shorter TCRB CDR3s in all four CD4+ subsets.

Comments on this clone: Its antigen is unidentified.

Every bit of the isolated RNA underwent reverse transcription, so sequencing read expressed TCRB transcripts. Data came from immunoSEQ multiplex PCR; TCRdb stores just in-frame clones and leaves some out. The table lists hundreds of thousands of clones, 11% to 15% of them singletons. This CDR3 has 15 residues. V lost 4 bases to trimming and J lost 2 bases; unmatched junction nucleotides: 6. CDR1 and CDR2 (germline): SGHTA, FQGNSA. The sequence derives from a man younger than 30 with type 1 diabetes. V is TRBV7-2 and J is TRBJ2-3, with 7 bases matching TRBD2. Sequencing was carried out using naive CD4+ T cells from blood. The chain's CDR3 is CASSSGGLTTDTQYF. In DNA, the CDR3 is TGTGCCAGCAGCTCGGGGGGACTCACCACAGATACGCAGTATTTT.